The 22 T cell receptor beta chains below were found in one sample sequenced in a study of T-cell memory formation after mild COVID-19. MiXCR, applied by TCRdb to the 5' RACE reads, yields one record per CDR3 protein. This table holds fewer than 400,000 distinct CDR3 sequences, 13% found once. Sequenced: PBMCs or a T cell subset sorted from them (not recorded which). The source is a man aged 18 to 29 who had mild COVID-19 (a few samples of this study predate the infection). Cell type and time point are not known.

This chain's CDR3 is CASSSRDEKLFF. The CDR3 DNA follows: TGTGCCAGCAGTTCGAGGGACGAAAAACTGTTTTTT. The chain has TRBV12-3 or TRBV12-4 and TRBJ1-4, with D possibly TRBD1 on 5 matching bases. V lost 4 bases and J lost 8, with 8 bases in between. CDR3 length: 12 amino acids.

This clonotype appeared a few times. V gene TRBV4-1 combines with J gene TRBJ2-1; 10 positions agree with TRBD1. Germline CDR1 reads MGHRA; CDR2 reads YSYEKL. V shed 4 bases, J shed 6 bases, and the junction held 9 bases outside the gene matches. The CDR3 length is 16 residues. The CDR3: CASSPAGQGDRNEQFF. CDR3 in DNA: TGCGCCAGCAGCCCAGCCGGACAGGGGGACCGCAATGAGCAGTTCTTC.

This clonotype has ten or more counts. This chain connects TRBV29-1 to TRBJ1-1; no firm D call. Germline assignment: CDR1 SQVTM and CDR2 ANQGSEA. The CDR3 covers 12 residues. Trimming left V 6 bases short and J 0 bases short, with 8 bases between. CDR3 sequence reads: CSVRPMNTEAFF. Here the CDR3 DNA reads TGCAGCGTCCGACCCATGAACACTGAAGCTTTCTTT.

V is TRBV20-1 and J is TRBJ1-2, with TRBD1 matching 7 bases. V dropped 5 bases and J dropped 3; count of bases not matched to a gene: 6. Germline CDR1 is DFQATT and CDR2 is SNEGSKA (reference sequence). The CDR3 consists of 13 residues. CDR3 sequence: CSAPTGQHYGYTF. CDR3 in DNA: TGCAGTGCTCCGACAGGGCAGCACTATGGCTACACCTTC.

This rearrangement joins TRBV27 to TRBJ1-1, with TRBD1 identical over 7 bases. CDR1 is MNHEY, CDR2 SMNVEV, per germline (reference sequence). The CDR3 sequence is 15 residues long. V gave up 0 bases and J gave up 7 bases; unmatched junction bases: 8. The CDR3 DNA follows: TGTGCCAGCAGTTTATCGATAGGGGGCTTATTTGAAGCTTTCTTT. Protein: CASSLSIGGLFEAFF.

This clonotype turned up a few times. The chain carries TRBV25-1 and TRBJ2-5, with D uncertain. Germline CDR1 and CDR2: MGHDK and SYGVNS. The CDR3 length is 14 residues. V was trimmed by 0 bases and J by 2 bases, leaving 7 bases between them. DNA of the CDR3: TGTGCCAGCAGTGAATACCTCGTTCAAGAGACCCAGTACTTC. It codes for CASSEYLVQETQYF. Based on the CDR3 plus reference TRBV25-1 and TRBJ2-5, the full variable domain is EADIYQTPRYLVIGTGKKITLECSQTMGHDKMYWYQQDPGMELHLIHYSYGVNSTEKGDLSSESTVSRIRTEHFPLTLESARPSHTSQYLCASSEYLVQETQYFGPGTRLLVL.

The rearrangement joins TRBV5-5 to TRBJ1-4; TRBD1 agrees at 9 bases. The ends lost 1 base at V and 6 bases at J; junction bases unmatched: 10. The germline CDR1 and CDR2 sequences are SGHKS and YYEKEE (reference sequence). The length of the CDR3 is 17 residues. In DNA, the CDR3 is TGTGCCAGCAGCTTGAACGCCTTCGGACAGGGGCATGAAAAACTGTTTTTT. This encodes CASSLNAFGQGHEKLFF.

This clonotype was picked up many times. The gene calls are TRBV6-2 or TRBV6-3 and TRBJ2-1; 7 bases are a match to TRBD2. Germline CDR1 MNHEY, CDR2 SVGEGT. With 8 bases clipped from V and 9 bases from J, the junction kept 10 bases outside the gene matches. The CDR3 extends over 13 amino acids. The CDR3 loop is CASAKSGGSEQFF. The CDR3 coding sequence is TGTGCCAGCGCGAAGTCCGGGGGGTCTGAGCAGTTCTTC.

This clonotype has just a few counts. This chain joins TRBV6-5 and TRBJ1-4; D is undetermined. The V and J ends lost 8 bases and 4 bases respectively, with 20 bases between them. The CDR3 length is 16 residues. The germline CDR1 and CDR2 sequences are MNHEY and SVGAGI. Written as DNA, the CDR3 is TGTGCCAGCGGTCTAGGGTGGACCGATGGTAATGAAAAACTGTTTTTT. Translating gives CASGLGWTDGNEKLFF.

The chain's CDR3 is CSASGGYRETQYF. The CDR3 coding sequence is TGCAGTGCTAGCGGGGGGTACCGGGAGACCCAGTACTTC. The chain has TRBV20-1 and TRBJ2-5; 7 bases align to TRBD2. Germline CDR1 reads DFQATT; CDR2 reads SNEGSKA (reference sequence). CDR3 length: 13 amino acids. The V gene end was trimmed by 3 bases and the J gene end by 5 bases; junction bases not matched to a gene: 6.

Only a few counts were recorded for this clonotype. This chain uses TRBV9 with TRBJ2-2, with D possibly TRBD1 on 6 matching bases. Per germline, CDR1 SGDLS and CDR2 YYNGEE. Trimming took off 4 bases at V and 0 bases at J, with 13 bases between the two ends. The CDR3 sequence is 16 residues long. CDR3 sequence: CASSLRQDANTGELFF. CDR3 DNA sequence: TGTGCCAGCAGCTTACGACAGGACGCGAACACCGGGGAGCTGTTTTTT.

The V and J genes are TRBV5-1 and TRBJ2-1; perhaps TRBD1 as D (8 bases). The germline V gene encodes CDR1 SGHRS and CDR2 YFSETQ. V dropped 5 bases and J dropped 6 bases, with 18 bases sitting between them. The CDR3 runs 15 residues. The CDR3 sequence is CASRLRQGTINEQFF. Written as DNA, the CDR3 is TGCGCCAGCAGATTAAGACAGGGGACTATCAATGAGCAGTTCTTC.

This clonotype came up a few times. The genes are TRBV4-1 and TRBJ1-1, with D hard to call. The germline gives CDR1 MGHRA, CDR2 YSYEKL. This CDR3 is 13 amino acids long. V was pared by 1 base and J by 7 bases, with 10 bases between. In DNA, the CDR3 is TGCGCCAGCAGCCAAGGGCCGCCCGATGAAGCTTTCTTT. Amino acids: CASSQGPPDEAFF.

The chain couples TRBV28 to TRBJ1-3; 8 nucleotides match TRBD1. The V gene's germline CDR1 is MDHEN and CDR2 SYDVKM. The V segment lost 4 bases and the J segment 4 bases; nucleotides outside the gene matches: 9. The CDR3 is made up of 16 amino acids. CDR3 DNA sequence: TGTGCCAGCAGTTACTCCAGGGGGCGCGGGGGAAACACCATATATTTT. It is translated as CASSYSRGRGGNTIYF.

This clonotype was counted a few times. The chain recombines TRBV7-9 with TRBJ1-2; D uncertain. This CDR3 has 13 residues. Trimming took 5 bases from V and 5 from J, leaving 12 bases between them. Germline V lookup: CDR1 SEHNR, CDR2 FQNEAQ (reference sequence). This CDR3 reads CASSPRSAYGYTF. CDR3 nucleotide sequence: TGTGCCAGCAGCCCCAGGAGCGCATATGGCTACACCTTC.

This clonotype was observed a handful of times. The chain is built from TRBV10-3 and TRBJ1-2, with 10 bases matching TRBD1. Germline CDR1 ENHRY, CDR2 SYGVKD. This CDR3 contains 14 residues. V was clipped by 4 bases and J by 6 bases; unmatched bases: 5. The DNA for the CDR3 is TGTGCCATCAGTGCGACAGGGGGCGCCGATGGCTACACCTTC. This sequence encodes CAISATGGADGYTF.

The chain has TRBV28 and TRBJ2-7, with 7 bases that match TRBD1. J lost 6 bases, V lost 6 bases, and 8 bases had no gene match. CDR1 MDHEN and CDR2 SYDVKM come from the germline V gene. The CDR3 covers 13 residues. In DNA form, the CDR3 reads TGTGCCAGCAGCGCCAGGGGGTTCGGCGAGCAGTACGTC. Translating gives CASSARGFGEQYV.

This clonotype has just a few counts. The J gene is TRBJ1-2, the V gene TRBV6-5; 8 bases fit TRBD1. This CDR3 has 14 amino acids. Germline trimming cut 4 bases from V and 4 bases from J; bases unmatched to any gene: 5. CDR1 and CDR2 (germline): MNHEY, SVGAGI. DNA for the CDR3: TGTGCCAGCAGTTCACAGGGGGTAGGCTATGGCTACACCTTC. This sequence encodes CASSSQGVGYGYTF.

The DNA for the CDR3 is TGTGCCAGCAGCGGGACTAGCGGTTACTCCTACGAGCAGTACTTC. This gives the protein CASSGTSGYSYEQYF. The chain joins TRBV5-4 to TRBJ2-7, with TRBD2 matching 11 bases. Trimming removed 4 bases from V and 0 bases from J; junction bases left unmatched: 3. The CDR3 has 15 residues. Germline assignment: CDR1 SGHNT and CDR2 YYREEE (reference sequence).

This clonotype was observed a handful of times. The gene calls are TRBV12-3 or TRBV12-4 and TRBJ2-2, with 8 nucleotides matching TRBD1. V lost 7 bases and J lost 3; bases outside the gene matches: 7. The CDR3 totals 15 residues. In DNA, the CDR3 is TGTGCCAGCACCATGCAGGGGGCTCACACCGGGGAGCTGTTTTTT. Translated: CASTMQGAHTGELFF.

The rearrangement joins TRBV4-3 to TRBJ1-6, with D possibly being TRBD1 (6 bases). Trimming pared 0 bases from V and 6 bases from J, leaving 18 bases between. There are 18 residues in the CDR3. The germline CDR1 and CDR2 sequences are LGHNA and YSLEER. CDR3 in amino acids: CASSQDPPRTVINSPLHF. In nucleotides, the CDR3 is TGCGCCAGCAGCCAAGACCCACCTCGGACAGTGATTAATTCACCCCTCCACTTT.

Only a few counts were recorded for this clonotype. The rearrangement joins TRBV20-1 to TRBJ2-3; tentatively, D is TRBD1 (6 bases). Trimming stripped 0 bases from V and 6 bases from J, with 16 bases between. The CDR3 spans 15 residues. Germline loops: CDR1 DFQATT, CDR2 SNEGSKA (reference sequence). The CDR3 is CSARDLRGPPDTQYF. As DNA, the CDR3 is TGCAGTGCTAGAGATCTCAGGGGTCCTCCCGATACGCAGTATTTT.